This is a list of T cell receptor beta chains from one sample in a study of shared clonotypes between healthy human individuals. Generated by immunoSEQ multiplex PCR, the TCRdb table keeps only in-frame clones and is missing some. Altogether fewer than 850,000 clones are present, 60% to 80% being singletons, with the ten largest covering approximately 1.8%. The specimen was memory CD4+ T cells sorted from blood. These receptors came from a woman aged 25 to 39 in good health. The CDR3 runs from the conserved cysteine through the conserved F or W. D genes are given only for firm matches. Expanded clones are given a class, and other clones once, few, many or no size at all.

D | J | V | size | CDR3 | DNA
NA | TRBJ1-4 | TRBV4-1 | NA | CASSQPTGPNEKLFF | TGCGCCAGCAGCCAGCCTACGGGGCCCAATGAAAAACTGTTTTTT
NA | TRBJ1-1 | TRBV9 | NA | CASSVSASVNTEAFF | TGTGCCAGCAGCGTAAGTGCCAGTGTGAACACTGAAGCTTTCTTT
TRBD1 | TRBJ1-2 | TRBV5-1 | NA | CASSSGQGDGYTF | TGCGCCAGCAGCTCGGGACAGGGGGATGGCTACACCTTC
NA | TRBJ2-7 | TRBV4-2 | NA | CASRPGLDSSSYEQYF | TGTGCCAGCAGACCCGGGTTGGACTCGAGCTCCTACGAGCAGTACTTC
TRBD2 | TRBJ2-7 | TRBV18 | NA | CASSPEAGGFYGEQYF | TGTGCCAGCTCACCAGAAGCGGGAGGGTTTTACGGGGAGCAGTACTTC
NA | TRBJ1-2 | TRBV7-9 | once | CASSYGAGNGYTF | TGTGCCAGCAGCTACGGAGCCGGTAACGGCTACACCTTC
NA | TRBJ2-5 | TRBV25-1 | NA | CASSESTSARFETQYF | TGTGCCAGCAGTGAATCGACTAGTGCCAGGTTCGAGACCCAGTACTTC
TRBD2 | TRBJ2-1 | TRBV11-2 | few | CASSLDLVAGGGEQFF | TGTGCCAGCAGCTTAGATCTAGTAGCGGGAGGCGGCGAGCAGTTCTTC
NA | TRBJ2-4 | TRBV19 | NA | CASSIQGGGWDIQYF | TGTGCCAGTAGTATACAGGGCGGAGGGTGGGACATTCAGTACTTC
NA | TRBJ2-1 | TRBV5-1 | NA | CASSLVFVSDNEQFF | TGCGCCAGCAGCTTGGTGTTCGTTTCCGACAATGAGCAGTTCTTC
TRBD2 | TRBJ2-1 | TRBV7-9 | NA | CASSLGLAGVGHNEQFF | TGTGCCAGCAGCCTCGGACTAGCGGGAGTAGGGCACAATGAGCAGTTCTTC
NA | TRBJ2-2 | TRBV27 | NA | CASSLRFGRTNTGELFF | TGTGCCAGCAGTTTAAGGTTCGGCAGGACGAACACCGGGGAGCTGTTTTTT
TRBD2 | TRBJ2-2 | TRBV19 | many | CASKRVLAGVSTGELFF | TGTGCCAGTAAAAGGGTACTAGCGGGAGTTAGTACCGGGGAGCTGTTTTTT
NA | TRBJ2-1 | TRBV5-1 | NA | CASSSPDYNEQFF | TGCGCCAGCAGCTCTCCCGATTACAATGAGCAGTTCTTC
NA | TRBJ2-1 | TRBV6-1 | many | CASSADSSGANEQFF | TGTGCCAGCAGTGCAGACAGTTCGGGGGCAAATGAGCAGTTCTTC
NA | TRBJ2-1 | TRBV11-2 | NA | CASSGAGYNEQFF | TGTGCCAGTTCGGGGGCGGGATACAATGAGCAGTTCTTC
TRBD1 | TRBJ2-3 | TRBV29-1 | NA | CSATGQGNTDTQYF | TGCAGCGCTACGGGACAGGGTAACACAGATACGCAGTATTTT
TRBD1 | TRBJ2-7 | TRBV19 | NA | CASTPAHTGTGHYEQYF | TGTGCCAGTACTCCGGCCCATACCGGGACAGGGCACTACGAGCAGTACTTC
NA | TRBJ2-2 | TRBV29-1 | once | CSVGRQANTGELFF | TGCAGCGTTGGGAGACAGGCAAACACCGGGGAGCTGTTTTTT
TRBD2 | TRBJ2-1 | TRBV19 | NA | CASSTGSGRAGYNEQFF | TGTGCCAGTAGTACTGGGAGCGGGAGGGCCGGCTACAATGAGCAGTTCTTC
TRBD1 | TRBJ1-6 | TRBV4-1 | NA | CASSQQTGDNSPLHF | TGCGCCAGCAGCCAGCAGACAGGGGATAATTCACCCCTCCACTTT